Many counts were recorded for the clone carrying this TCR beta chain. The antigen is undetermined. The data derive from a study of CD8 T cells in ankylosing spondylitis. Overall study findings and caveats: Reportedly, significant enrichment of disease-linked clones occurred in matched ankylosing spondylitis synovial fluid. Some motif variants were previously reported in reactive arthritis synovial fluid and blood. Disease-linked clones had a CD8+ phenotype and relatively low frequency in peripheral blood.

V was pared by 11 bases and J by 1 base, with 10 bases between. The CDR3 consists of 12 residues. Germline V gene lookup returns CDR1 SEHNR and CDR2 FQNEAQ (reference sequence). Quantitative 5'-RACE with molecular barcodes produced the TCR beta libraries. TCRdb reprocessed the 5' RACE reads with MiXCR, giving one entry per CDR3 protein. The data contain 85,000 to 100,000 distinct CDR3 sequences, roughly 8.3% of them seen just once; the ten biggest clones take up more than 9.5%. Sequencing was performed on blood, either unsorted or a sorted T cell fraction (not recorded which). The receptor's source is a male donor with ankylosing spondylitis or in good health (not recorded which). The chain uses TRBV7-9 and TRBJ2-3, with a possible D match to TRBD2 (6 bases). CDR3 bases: TGTGCCTGCTCTAGCGGCACAGATACGCAGTATTTT. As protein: CACSSGTDTQYF.